These T cell receptor beta chains were read from a single sample in a study of shared clonotypes between healthy human individuals. Profiling relied on immunoSEQ multiplex PCR, and the TCRdb table lists in-frame clones only, not all of them. The sample has roughly 2.4 million clones, nearly 97% seen once. The specimen sequenced was naive CD4+ T cells sorted from blood. Receptors were obtained from a man younger than 35 in good health. The CDR3 runs from the conserved cysteine through the conserved F or W. The order of the fields is V gene, J gene, D gene, clone size, CDR3 protein, CDR3 DNA. The D gene is left open where the match is weak. Part of the rows lack a size; the others show once, few, many or a class for expanded clones.

V gene: TRBV5-1
J gene: TRBJ1-3
D gene: TRBD1
clone size: -
CDR3 protein: CASSSGQGNAGNTIYF
CDR3 DNA: TGCGCCAGCAGCTCGGGACAGGGGAACGCTGGAAACACCATATATTTT

V gene: TRBV6-1
J gene: TRBJ2-7
D gene: TRBD2
clone size: few
CDR3 protein: CASSEHSGRNEQYF
CDR3 DNA: TGTGCCAGCAGTGAACACAGCGGGAGGAACGAGCAGTACTTC

V gene: TRBV11-2
J gene: TRBJ2-1
D gene: TRBD1
clone size: -
CDR3 protein: CASSWGQSSYNEQFF
CDR3 DNA: TGTGCCAGCAGCTGGGGACAGAGCTCCTACAATGAGCAGTTCTTC

V gene: TRBV5-6
J gene: TRBJ2-7
D gene: -
clone size: -
CDR3 protein: CASSLVDDNSYEQYF
CDR3 DNA: TGTGCCAGCAGCTTGGTCGATGACAACTCCTACGAGCAGTACTTC

V gene: TRBV28
J gene: TRBJ2-7
D gene: TRBD1
clone size: -
CDR3 protein: CASSSSGTGATYEQYF
CDR3 DNA: TGTGCCAGCAGTTCCTCCGGGACAGGGGCAACCTACGAGCAGTACTTC

V gene: TRBV18
J gene: TRBJ2-1
D gene: TRBD2
clone size: once
CDR3 protein: CASSPTSGAGGEQFF
CDR3 DNA: TGTGCCAGCTCACCTACTAGCGGGGCAGGGGGTGAGCAGTTCTTC

V gene: TRBV30
J gene: TRBJ1-1
D gene: -
clone size: -
CDR3 protein: CAWSEQGVTAFF
CDR3 DNA: TGTGCCTGGAGTGAACAGGGAGTGACGGCTTTCTTT

V gene: TRBV4-3
J gene: TRBJ2-3
D gene: -
clone size: -
CDR3 protein: CASSQQPGVDTQYF
CDR3 DNA: TGCGCCAGCAGCCAGCAGCCGGGAGTAGATACGCAGTATTTT

V gene: TRBV10-3
J gene: TRBJ1-6
D gene: -
clone size: -
CDR3 protein: CAIGDNNSPLHF
CDR3 DNA: TGTGCCATCGGGGACAACAATTCACCCCTCCACTTT

V gene: TRBV30
J gene: TRBJ1-1
D gene: -
clone size: -
CDR3 protein: CAWRQELMNTEAFF
CDR3 DNA: TGTGCCTGGAGGCAGGAACTAATGAACACTGAAGCTTTCTTT

V gene: TRBV5-1
J gene: TRBJ2-1
D gene: -
clone size: -
CDR3 protein: CASSSAGISSYNEQFF
CDR3 DNA: TGCGCCAGCAGTTCCGCCGGGATTAGCTCCTACAATGAGCAGTTCTTC

V gene: TRBV29-1
J gene: TRBJ1-2
D gene: TRBD1
clone size: -
CDR3 protein: CSATTGGNGYTF
CDR3 DNA: TGCAGCGCCACGACAGGGGGCAATGGCTACACCTTC

V gene: TRBV27
J gene: TRBJ2-7
D gene: TRBD1
clone size: -
CDR3 protein: CASIHRDRALYEQYF
CDR3 DNA: TGTGCCAGCATCCACCGGGACAGGGCTCTCTACGAGCAGTACTTC

V gene: TRBV6-5
J gene: TRBJ1-2
D gene: -
clone size: -
CDR3 protein: CASRSGSLGYTF
CDR3 DNA: TGTGCCAGCAGGTCAGGATCCCTTGGCTACACCTTC

V gene: TRBV20-1
J gene: TRBJ2-3
D gene: TRBD2
clone size: -
CDR3 protein: CSAHTSGTQYF
CDR3 DNA: TGCAGTGCTCATACTAGCGGTACGCAGTATTTT

V gene: TRBV20-1
J gene: TRBJ1-2
D gene: -
clone size: -
CDR3 protein: CSAPPGYTF
CDR3 DNA: TGCAGTGCTCCACCTGGCTACACCTTC

V gene: TRBV6-1
J gene: TRBJ2-7
D gene: TRBD1
clone size: -
CDR3 protein: CASSEAGTASFYEQYF
CDR3 DNA: TGTGCCAGCAGTGAAGCCGGGACAGCATCATTCTACGAGCAGTACTTC

V gene: TRBV10-2
J gene: TRBJ2-3
D gene: TRBD2
clone size: -
CDR3 protein: CASSPGASSGLAGPLTGDTQYF
CDR3 DNA: TGCGCCAGCAGCCCCGGGGCGTCAAGCGGCCTAGCGGGGCCACTAACTGGAGATACGCAGTATTTT

V gene: TRBV7-9
J gene: TRBJ2-3
D gene: -
clone size: -
CDR3 protein: CASSFESTDTQYF
CDR3 DNA: TGTGCCAGCAGCTTCGAAAGCACAGATACGCAGTATTTT

V gene: TRBV10-1
J gene: TRBJ2-3
D gene: -
clone size: -
CDR3 protein: CASGGSTDTQYF
CDR3 DNA: TGCGCCAGCGGAGGGAGCACAGATACGCAGTATTTT

V gene: TRBV5-4
J gene: TRBJ1-6
D gene: -
clone size: -
CDR3 protein: CASSSDGSPLHF
CDR3 DNA: TGTGCCAGCAGCTCGGACGGGTCACCCCTCCACTTT

V gene: TRBV18
J gene: TRBJ1-3
D gene: -
clone size: -
CDR3 protein: CASSKGPGNTIYF
CDR3 DNA: TGTGCCAGCTCAAAGGGACCTGGAAACACCATATATTTT

V gene: TRBV7-8
J gene: TRBJ1-3
D gene: TRBD1
clone size: -
CDR3 protein: CASSEGQPPGNTIYF
CDR3 DNA: TGTGCCAGCAGCGAGGGACAGCCGCCGGGAAACACCATATATTTT

V gene: TRBV19
J gene: TRBJ1-2
D gene: -
clone size: -
CDR3 protein: CASTLGAGEGYTF
CDR3 DNA: TGTGCCAGTACCCTGGGGGCAGGGGAAGGCTACACCTTC

V gene: TRBV6-5
J gene: TRBJ1-2
D gene: TRBD1
clone size: -
CDR3 protein: CASSYSGTGHYGYTF
CDR3 DNA: TGTGCCAGCAGTTACTCTGGGACAGGGCACTATGGCTACACCTTC

V gene: TRBV28
J gene: TRBJ2-7
D gene: TRBD2
clone size: few
CDR3 protein: CASSLAGGEQYF
CDR3 DNA: TGTGCCAGCAGTTTGGCGGGGGGCGAGCAGTACTTC

V gene: TRBV11-2
J gene: TRBJ2-7
D gene: -
clone size: -
CDR3 protein: CASSPDDGYYEQYF
CDR3 DNA: TGTGCCAGCAGCCCTGACGACGGATACTACGAGCAGTACTTC

V gene: TRBV6-4
J gene: TRBJ2-1
D gene: -
clone size: -
CDR3 protein: CASSRGRGVSYNEQFF
CDR3 DNA: TGTGCCAGCAGTCGAGGGCGGGGAGTCTCCTACAATGAGCAGTTCTTC

V gene: TRBV28
J gene: TRBJ1-5
D gene: -
clone size: -
CDR3 protein: CASSSPSTGNQPQHF
CDR3 DNA: TGTGCCAGCAGTTCCCCCTCGACCGGCAATCAGCCCCAGCATTTT

V gene: TRBV5-1
J gene: TRBJ2-3
D gene: -
clone size: -
CDR3 protein: CASGPGARGDTQYF
CDR3 DNA: TGCGCCAGCGGTCCAGGGGCCAGGGGAGATACGCAGTATTTT

V gene: TRBV5-1
J gene: TRBJ2-1
D gene: TRBD1
clone size: -
CDR3 protein: CASSLGTGKSAEQFF
CDR3 DNA: TGCGCCAGCAGCTTGGGGACAGGAAAAAGCGCTGAGCAGTTCTTC

V gene: TRBV7-8
J gene: TRBJ1-2
D gene: -
clone size: once
CDR3 protein: CASRRGSEDRYTF
CDR3 DNA: TGTGCCAGCAGACGGGGCTCAGAGGATCGCTACACCTTC

V gene: TRBV7-9
J gene: TRBJ2-5
D gene: -
clone size: -
CDR3 protein: CASSPFAGFQETQYF
CDR3 DNA: TGTGCCAGCAGCCCCTTTGCGGGGTTCCAAGAGACCCAGTACTTC

V gene: TRBV19
J gene: TRBJ2-1
D gene: TRBD2
clone size: -
CDR3 protein: CASSIASGPVYEQFF
CDR3 DNA: TGTGCCAGTAGTATTGCTAGCGGGCCTGTCTATGAGCAGTTCTTC

V gene: TRBV18
J gene: TRBJ1-1
D gene: -
clone size: -
CDR3 protein: CASSPPQGHVNTEAFF
CDR3 DNA: TGTGCCAGCTCACCACCCCAGGGACACGTAAACACTGAAGCTTTCTTT

V gene: TRBV5-6
J gene: TRBJ1-4
D gene: TRBD1
clone size: -
CDR3 protein: CASSLIGTGNEKLFF
CDR3 DNA: TGTGCCAGCAGCTTGATCGGGACAGGGAATGAAAAACTGTTTTTT

V gene: TRBV5-4
J gene: TRBJ2-2
D gene: -
clone size: -
CDR3 protein: CASSLGDPSTGELFF
CDR3 DNA: TGTGCCAGCAGCTTGGGGGACCCATCTACGGGGGAGCTGTTTTTT

V gene: TRBV10-2
J gene: TRBJ2-1
D gene: -
clone size: -
CDR3 protein: CASSFTENEQFF
CDR3 DNA: TGCGCCAGCAGTTTTACAGAAAATGAGCAGTTCTTC